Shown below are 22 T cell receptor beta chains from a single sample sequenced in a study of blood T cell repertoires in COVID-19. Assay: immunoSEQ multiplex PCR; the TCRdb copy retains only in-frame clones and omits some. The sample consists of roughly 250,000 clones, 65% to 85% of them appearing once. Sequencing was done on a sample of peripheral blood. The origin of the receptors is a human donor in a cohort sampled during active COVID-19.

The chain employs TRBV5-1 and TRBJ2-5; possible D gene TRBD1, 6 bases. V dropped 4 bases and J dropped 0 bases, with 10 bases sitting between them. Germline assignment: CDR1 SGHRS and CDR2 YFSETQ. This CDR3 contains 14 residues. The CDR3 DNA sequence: TGCGCCAGCAGCACTGGACAGAACCAAGAGACCCAGTACTTC. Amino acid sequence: CASSTGQNQETQYF.

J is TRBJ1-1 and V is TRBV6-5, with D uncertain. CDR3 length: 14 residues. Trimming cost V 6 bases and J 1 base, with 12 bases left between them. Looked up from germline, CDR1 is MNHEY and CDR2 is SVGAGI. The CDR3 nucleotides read TGTGCCAGCAGGGCGGAATTAGGGAACACTGAAGCTTTCTTT. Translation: CASRAELGNTEAFF.

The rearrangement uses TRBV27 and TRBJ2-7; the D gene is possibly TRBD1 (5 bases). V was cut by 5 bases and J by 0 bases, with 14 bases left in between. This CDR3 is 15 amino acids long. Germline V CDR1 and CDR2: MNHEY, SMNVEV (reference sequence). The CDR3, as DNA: TGTGCCAGCAGTCCCCGACAGCGCAGCTCCTACGAGCAGTACTTC. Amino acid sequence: CASSPRQRSSYEQYF.

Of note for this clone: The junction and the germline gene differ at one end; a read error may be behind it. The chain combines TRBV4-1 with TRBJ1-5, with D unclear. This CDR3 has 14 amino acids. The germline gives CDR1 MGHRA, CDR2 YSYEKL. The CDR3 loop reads CASSQVTIDAPQHF. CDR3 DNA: TGCGCCAGCAGTCAAGTAACAATTGATGCGCCCCAGCATTTT.

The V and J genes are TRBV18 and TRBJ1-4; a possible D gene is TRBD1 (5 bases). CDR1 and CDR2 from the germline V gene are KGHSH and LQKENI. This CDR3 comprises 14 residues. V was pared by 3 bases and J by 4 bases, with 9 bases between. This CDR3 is CASSPGQSNEKLFF. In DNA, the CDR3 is TGTGCCAGCTCACCGGGGCAGAGTAATGAAAAACTGTTTTTT.

The CDR3 spells CASSIGQPGKGPQYF. The CDR3, as DNA: TGTGCCAGTAGTATAGGACAACCTGGGAAGGGGCCCCAGTATTTT. The rearrangement joins TRBV19 to TRBJ1-5; D is possibly TRBD1 (5 bases). The J call could be wrong; TRBJ2-3 is a better fit for the DNA end. CDR1 LNHDA and CDR2 SQIVND come from the germline V gene (reference sequence). The CDR3 is made up of 15 amino acids.

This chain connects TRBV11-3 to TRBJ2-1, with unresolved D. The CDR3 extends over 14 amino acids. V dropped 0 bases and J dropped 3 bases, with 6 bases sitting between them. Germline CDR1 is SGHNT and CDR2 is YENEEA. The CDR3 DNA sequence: TGTGCCAGCAGCTTAGATCGACTCTACAATGAGCAGTTCTTC. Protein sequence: CASSLDRLYNEQFF.

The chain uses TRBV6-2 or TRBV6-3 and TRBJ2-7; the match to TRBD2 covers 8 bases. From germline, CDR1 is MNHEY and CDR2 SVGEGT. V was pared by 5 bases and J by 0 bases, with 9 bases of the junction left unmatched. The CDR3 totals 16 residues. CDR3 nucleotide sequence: TGTGCCAGCAGTCCGCGACTAGCGAAAAGCTCCTACGAGCAGTACTTC. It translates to CASSPRLAKSSYEQYF.

The CDR3 sequence: CASSYSRYPGYEQYF. DNA for the CDR3: TGTGCCAGCAGTTACTCGAGATACCCAGGGTACGAGCAGTACTTC. The J gene is TRBJ2-7, the V gene TRBV6-5; possibly TRBD1 for D (5 bases). V was clipped by 0 bases and J by 4 bases, with 13 bases between them. CDR1 and CDR2 from the germline V gene are MNHEY and SVGAGI. The CDR3 sequence is 15 residues long.

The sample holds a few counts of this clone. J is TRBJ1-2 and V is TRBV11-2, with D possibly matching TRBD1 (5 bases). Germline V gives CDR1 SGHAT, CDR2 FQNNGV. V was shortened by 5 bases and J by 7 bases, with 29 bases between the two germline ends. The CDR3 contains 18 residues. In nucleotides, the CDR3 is TGTGCCAGCAGCCCGATCGGGGGTCGGCGGGGAGGGAGCCTTGGCTACACCTTC. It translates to CASSPIGGRRGGSLGYTF.

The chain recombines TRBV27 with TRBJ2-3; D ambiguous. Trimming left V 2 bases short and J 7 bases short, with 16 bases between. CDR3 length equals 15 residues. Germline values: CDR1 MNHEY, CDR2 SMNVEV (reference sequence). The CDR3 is CASSLMGPPLNTQYF. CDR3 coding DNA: TGTGCCAGCAGTTTAATGGGCCCGCCCCTTAATACGCAGTATTTT.

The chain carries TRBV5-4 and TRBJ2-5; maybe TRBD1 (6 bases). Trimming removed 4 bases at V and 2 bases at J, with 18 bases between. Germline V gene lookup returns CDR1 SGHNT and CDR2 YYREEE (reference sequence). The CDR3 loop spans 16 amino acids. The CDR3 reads CASSQDSTGQQETQYF. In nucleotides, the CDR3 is TGTGCCAGCAGCCAGGATTCGACAGGACAACAAGAGACCCAGTACTTC. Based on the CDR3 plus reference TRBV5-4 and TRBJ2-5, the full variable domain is ETGVTQSPTHLIKTRGQQVTLRCSSQSGHNTVSWYQQALGQGPQFIFQYYREEENGRGNFPPRFSGLQFPNYSSELNVNALELDDSALYLCASSQDSTGQQETQYFGPGTRLLVL.

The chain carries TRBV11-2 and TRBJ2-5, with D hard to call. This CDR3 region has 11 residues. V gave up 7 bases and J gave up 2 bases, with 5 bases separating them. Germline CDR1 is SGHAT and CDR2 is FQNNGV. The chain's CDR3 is CASTLQETQYF. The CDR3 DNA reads TGTGCCAGCACCCTTCAAGAGACCCAGTACTTC.

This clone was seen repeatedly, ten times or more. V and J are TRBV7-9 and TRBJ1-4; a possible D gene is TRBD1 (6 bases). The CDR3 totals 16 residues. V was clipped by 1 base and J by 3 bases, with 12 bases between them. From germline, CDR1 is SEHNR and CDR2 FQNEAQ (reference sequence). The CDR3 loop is CASSLDRARANEKLFF. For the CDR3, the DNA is TGTGCCAGCAGCTTAGACAGGGCCCGTGCTAATGAAAAACTGTTTTTT.

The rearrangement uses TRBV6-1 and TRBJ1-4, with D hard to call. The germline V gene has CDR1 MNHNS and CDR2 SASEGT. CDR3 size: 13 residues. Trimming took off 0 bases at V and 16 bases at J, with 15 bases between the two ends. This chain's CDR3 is CASSEAMRNSKFF. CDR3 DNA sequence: TGTGCCAGCAGTGAAGCAATGAGGAACTCAAAGTTTTTT.

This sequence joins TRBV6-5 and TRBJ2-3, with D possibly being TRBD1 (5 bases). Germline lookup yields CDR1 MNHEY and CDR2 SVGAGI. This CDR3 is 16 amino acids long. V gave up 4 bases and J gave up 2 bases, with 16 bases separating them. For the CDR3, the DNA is TGTGCCAGCAGTTCCCAAGGACAAAGTTACACAGATACGCAGTATTTT. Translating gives CASSSQGQSYTDTQYF.

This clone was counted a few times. CDR3 protein: CASSLQMPGTVGEKLFF. The CDR3 DNA reads as TGTGCCAGCAGTTTACAGATGCCCGGGACAGTGGGGGAAAAACTGTTTTTT. The J gene is TRBJ1-4, the V gene TRBV2; 7 positions match TRBD1. Germline-derived CDR1 and CDR2 are SNHLY and FYNNEI. The CDR3 loop spans 17 amino acids. V shed 5 bases, J shed 8 bases, and the junction held 17 bases outside the gene matches.

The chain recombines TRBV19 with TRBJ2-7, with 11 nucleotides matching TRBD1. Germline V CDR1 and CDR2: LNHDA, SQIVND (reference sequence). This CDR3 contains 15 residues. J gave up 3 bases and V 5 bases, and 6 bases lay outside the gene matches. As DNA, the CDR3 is TGTGCCAGTAGTTACGGACAGGGGGCCGTCTACGAGCAGTACTTC. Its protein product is CASSYGQGAVYEQYF. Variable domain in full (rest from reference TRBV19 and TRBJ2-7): DGGITQSPKYLFRKEGQNVTLSCEQNLNHDAMYWYRQDPGQGLRLIYYSQIVNDFQKGDIAEGYSVSREKKESFPLTVTSAQKNPTAFYLCASSYGQGAVYEQYFGPGTRLTVT.

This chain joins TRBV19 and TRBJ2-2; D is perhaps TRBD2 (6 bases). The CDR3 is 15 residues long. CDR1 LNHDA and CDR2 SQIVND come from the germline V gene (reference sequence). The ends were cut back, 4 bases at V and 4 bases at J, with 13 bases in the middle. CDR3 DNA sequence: TGTGCCAGTAGTACCCCTAGCGAAGGCACCGGGGAGCTGTTTTTT. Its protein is CASSTPSEGTGELFF.

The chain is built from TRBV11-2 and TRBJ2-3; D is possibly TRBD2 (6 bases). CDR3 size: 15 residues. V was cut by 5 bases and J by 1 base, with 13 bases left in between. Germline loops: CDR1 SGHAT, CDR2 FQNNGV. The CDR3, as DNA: TGTGCCAGCAGCCCCGGGACTCTTCGCACAGATACGCAGTATTTT. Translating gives CASSPGTLRTDTQYF.

CDR3: CASSLAGASTDTQYF. Here the CDR3 DNA reads TGTGCCAGCAGTTTAGCGGGGGCTAGCACAGATACGCAGTATTTT. The chain combines TRBV5-4 with TRBJ2-3, with TRBD2 matching over 9 bases. The CDR3 extends over 15 amino acids. Germline trimming cut 5 bases from V and 0 bases from J; bases unmatched to any gene: 4. Germline-derived CDR1 and CDR2 are SGHNT and YYREEE (reference sequence). Full variable domain (missing parts from reference TRBV5-4 and TRBJ2-3): ETGVTQSPTHLIKTRGQQVTLRCSSQSGHNTVSWYQQALGQGPQFIFQYYREEENGRGNFPPRFSGLQFPNYSSELNVNALELDDSALYLCASSLAGASTDTQYFGPGTRLTVL.

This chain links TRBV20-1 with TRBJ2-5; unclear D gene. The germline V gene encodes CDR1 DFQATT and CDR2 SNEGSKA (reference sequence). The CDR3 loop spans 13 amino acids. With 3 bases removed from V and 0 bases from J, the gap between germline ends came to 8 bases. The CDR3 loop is CSASDADQETQYF. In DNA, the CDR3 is TGCAGTGCTAGTGATGCGGACCAAGAGACCCAGTACTTC.